This T cell receptor (beta chain) is from a study of blood T cell repertoires in COVID-19. The wider study: Italy, Spain and the United States were the sources of the convalescent and acute COVID-19 samples.

Produced via immunoSEQ multiplex PCR; TCRdb's table is partial and in-frame only. The table records about 220,000 clones, around 90% of them present only once. Adults between roughly 18 and 89 years of age took part from approximately 24 US areas. This CDR3 contains 16 residues. Per germline, CDR1 SGHTA and CDR2 FQGNSA. The V gene lost 4 bases and the J gene lost 0 bases, with 15 bases spanning the gap. The sequence derives from a man aged 25-45 years who had been exposed to COVID-19. The specimen sequenced was PBMCs or T cells enriched from blood (not recorded which). The rearrangement uses TRBV7-2 and TRBJ1-1; no firm D call. CDR3 in amino acids: CASSSSLRGMNTEAFF. The CDR3 region has the DNA TGTGCCAGCAGCTCATCGTTGAGAGGTATGAACACTGAAGCTTTCTTT.